These 9 T cell receptor beta chains share one sample of origin, sequenced in a study of shared clonotypes between healthy human individuals. Generated by immunoSEQ multiplex PCR, the TCRdb table keeps only in-frame clones and is missing some. The sample lists hundreds of thousands of clones; over 65% were seen once. The sequencing sample was made of memory CD4+ T cells sorted from blood. The subset: CD45RA-negative fraction. Source of these receptors: a man aged 30 to 45 in good health.

CDR3 bases: TGTGCCAGCAGTGACCTAGCGGATGAGCAGTTCTTC. This gives the protein CASSDLADEQFF. The chain carries TRBV6-5 and TRBJ2-1; 7 nucleotides line up with TRBD2. Germline values: CDR1 MNHEY, CDR2 SVGAGI. The V segment lost 5 bases and the J segment 8 bases; nucleotides outside the gene matches: 3. There are 12 residues in the CDR3.

On this clone itself: This specimen includes other DNA sequences encoding the same CDR3. CDR3 DNA sequence: TGTGCCAGCTCACCGGGCACCTACGAGCAGTACTTC. Translation: CASSPGTYEQYF. The chain employs TRBV18 and TRBJ2-7, with D uncertain. Germline CDR1 and CDR2: KGHSH and LQKENI. With 3 bases removed from V and 2 bases from J, the gap between germline ends came to 5 bases. This CDR3 has 12 residues.

The rearrangement uses TRBV5-1 and TRBJ2-3, with D possibly TRBD2 on 5 matching bases. The germline V gene encodes CDR1 SGHRS and CDR2 YFSETQ. The CDR3 consists of 16 residues. V was trimmed by 4 bases and J by 0 bases, leaving 15 bases between them. This CDR3 is CASSLARASSTDTQYF. CDR3 sequence (DNA): TGCGCCAGCAGCCTAGCCCGGGCATCTAGCACAGATACGCAGTATTTT.

This clone was observed a few times. The V and J genes are TRBV11-2 and TRBJ2-2; a possible D gene is TRBD2 (6 bases). This CDR3 has 17 residues. Trimming removed 4 bases at V and 3 bases at J, with 18 bases between. Germline CDR1 and CDR2: SGHAT and FQNNGV. CDR3 nucleotides: TGTGCCAGCAGCTCCCTCGGGGGTCGAATGTACACCGGGGAGCTGTTTTTT. Encoded protein: CASSSLGGRMYTGELFF.

The V call is TRBV2, the J call TRBJ1-5, with D unresolved. Looked up from germline, CDR1 is SNHLY and CDR2 is FYNNEI. The CDR3 has 14 residues. V was trimmed by 6 bases and J by 4 bases, leaving 13 bases between them. This chain's CDR3 is CASSQSGLNQPQHF. The CDR3 nucleotides are TGTGCCAGCAGCCAGAGTGGTCTAAATCAGCCCCAGCATTTT.

The chain employs TRBV9 and TRBJ2-3; 9 bases line up with TRBD2. The junction had 2 bases not matched to a gene; V was cut back by 0 bases and J by 6 bases. The length of the CDR3 is 14 residues. The germline CDR1 and CDR2 sequences are SGDLS and YYNGEE. The DNA for the CDR3 is TGTGCCAGCAGCGTAGTAGCGGGAGCCGATACGCAGTATTTT. This gives the protein CASSVVAGADTQYF.

The CDR3 region has the DNA TGCGCCAGCAGTCAATCGGGGCGGGAGGACCGTGGCTACACCTTC. As protein: CASSQSGREDRGYTF. The rearrangement joins TRBV23-1 to TRBJ1-2; possibly TRBD1 for D (5 bases). TRBV23-1 is an open reading frame whose function is uncertain. The CDR3 extends over 15 amino acids. The V and J ends lost 0 bases and 7 bases respectively, with 15 bases between them.

The V and J genes are TRBV18 and TRBJ2-2, with TRBD2 matching over 11 bases. Germline trimming cut 3 bases from V and 3 bases from J; bases unmatched to any gene: 6. Germline V gives CDR1 KGHSH, CDR2 LQKENI. This CDR3 region has 17 residues. The CDR3 nucleotides are TGTGCCAGCTCACCCAGGACTAGCGGGCCACACACCGGGGAGCTGTTTTTT. Translation: CASSPRTSGPHTGELFF.

The chain combines TRBV6-5 with TRBJ2-7; possibly TRBD2 for D (5 bases). The CDR3 extends over 14 amino acids. The ends were cut back, 6 bases at V and 0 bases at J, with 12 bases in the middle. CDR1 is MNHEY, CDR2 SVGAGI, per germline. The CDR3 protein is CASRRAGNSYEQYF. For the CDR3, the DNA is TGTGCCAGCAGGAGGGCGGGTAACTCCTACGAGCAGTACTTC.